This T cell receptor (beta chain) was captured in a study of blood T cells in healthy people across ages. Next came a second PCR, run for about 7 to 12 cycles, which used a sample-barcoded 5' primer along with a J-beta primer mix. A template-switch adaptor containing 12 random nucleotides labeled each cDNA molecule. MiXCR, applied by TCRdb to the 5' RACE reads, yields one record per CDR3 protein. The table lists 1,100,000 or so distinct CDR3 sequences, 40% to 45% of them singletons. The CDR3 is 13 residues long. Germline V gene sequence: CDR1 DFQATT, CDR2 SNEGSKA (reference sequence). V lost 5 bases and J lost 9, with 17 bases in between. Healthy Caucasian individuals from Russia aged roughly 6 to 90 were enrolled as donors. Each sample gave at least 6 million isolated PBMCs. No fewer than 6 micrograms of total RNA were isolated from every sample.

Sequencing was carried out using blood. The receptor's source is a woman between 55 and 75 years old in good health. The J gene is TRBJ2-1, the V gene TRBV20-1, with a tentative D call TRBD2 (5 bases). In nucleotides, the CDR3 is TGCAGTGCTTGGGAAAGCGGTCTTACTGAGCAGTTCTTC. Translated: CSAWESGLTEQFF.